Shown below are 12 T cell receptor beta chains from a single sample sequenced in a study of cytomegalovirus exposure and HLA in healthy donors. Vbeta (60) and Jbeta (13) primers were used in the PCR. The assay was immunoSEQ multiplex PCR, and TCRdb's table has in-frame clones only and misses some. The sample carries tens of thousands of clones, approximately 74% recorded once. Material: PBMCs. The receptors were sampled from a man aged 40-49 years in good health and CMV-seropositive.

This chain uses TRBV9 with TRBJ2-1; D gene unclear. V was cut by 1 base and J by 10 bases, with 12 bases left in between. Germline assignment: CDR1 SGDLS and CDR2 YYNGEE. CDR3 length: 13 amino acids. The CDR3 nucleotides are TGTGCCAGCAGCGTACAGAGTACCGGGGAGCAGTTCTTC. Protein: CASSVQSTGEQFF.

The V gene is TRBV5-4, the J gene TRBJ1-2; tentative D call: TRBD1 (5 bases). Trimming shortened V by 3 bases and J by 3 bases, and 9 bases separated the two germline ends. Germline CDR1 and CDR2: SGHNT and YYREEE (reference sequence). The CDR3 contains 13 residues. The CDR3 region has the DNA TGTGCCAGCAGCTCTCCAGGGTACTATGGCTACACCTTC. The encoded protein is CASSSPGYYGYTF. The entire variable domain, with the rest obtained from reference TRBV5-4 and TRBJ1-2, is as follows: ETGVTQSPTHLIKTRGQQVTLRCSSQSGHNTVSWYQQALGQGPQFIFQYYREEENGRGNFPPRFSGLQFPNYSSELNVNALELDDSALYLCASSSPGYYGYTFGSGTRLTVV.

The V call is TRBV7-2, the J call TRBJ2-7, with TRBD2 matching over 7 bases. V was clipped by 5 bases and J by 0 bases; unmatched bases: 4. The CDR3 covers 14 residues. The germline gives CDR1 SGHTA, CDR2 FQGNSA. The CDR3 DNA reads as TGTGCCAGCAGCGTATCTAGCGGCTCCTACGAGCAGTACTTC. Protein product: CASSVSSGSYEQYF.

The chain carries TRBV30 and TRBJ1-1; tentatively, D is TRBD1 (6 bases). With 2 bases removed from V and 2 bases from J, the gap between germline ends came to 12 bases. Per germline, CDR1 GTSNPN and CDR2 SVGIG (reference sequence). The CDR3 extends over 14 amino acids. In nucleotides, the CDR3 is TGTGCCTGGAGTCGGGACATCTTAAACACTGAAGCTTTCTTT. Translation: CAWSRDILNTEAFF.

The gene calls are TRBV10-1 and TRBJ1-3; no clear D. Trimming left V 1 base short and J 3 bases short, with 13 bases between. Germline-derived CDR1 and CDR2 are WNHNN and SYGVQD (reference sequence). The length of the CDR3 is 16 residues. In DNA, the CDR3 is TGCGCCAGCAGTGAGTGTCAGAGCGGAGGTGGAAACACCATATATTTT. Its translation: CASSECQSGGGNTIYF.

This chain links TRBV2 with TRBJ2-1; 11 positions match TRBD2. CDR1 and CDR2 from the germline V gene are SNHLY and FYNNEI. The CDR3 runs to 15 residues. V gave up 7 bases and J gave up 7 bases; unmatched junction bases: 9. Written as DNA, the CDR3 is TGTGCCAGCACTCGACTAGCGGGGTCCCATAATGAGCAGTTCTTC. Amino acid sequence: CASTRLAGSHNEQFF.

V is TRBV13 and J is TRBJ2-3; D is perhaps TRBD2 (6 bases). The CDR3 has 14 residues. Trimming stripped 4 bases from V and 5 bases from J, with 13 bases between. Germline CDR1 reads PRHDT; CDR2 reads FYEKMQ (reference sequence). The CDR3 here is CASSSRGLRDTQYF. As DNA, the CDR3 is TGTGCCAGCAGCTCTCGGGGGTTGCGAGATACGCAGTATTTT.

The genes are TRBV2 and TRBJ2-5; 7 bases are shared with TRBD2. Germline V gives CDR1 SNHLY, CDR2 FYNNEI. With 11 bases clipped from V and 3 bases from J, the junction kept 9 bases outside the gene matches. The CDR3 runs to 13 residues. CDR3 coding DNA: TGTGCCGGGGCCTTTACTAGCGAAGAGACCCAGTACTTC. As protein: CAGAFTSEETQYF.

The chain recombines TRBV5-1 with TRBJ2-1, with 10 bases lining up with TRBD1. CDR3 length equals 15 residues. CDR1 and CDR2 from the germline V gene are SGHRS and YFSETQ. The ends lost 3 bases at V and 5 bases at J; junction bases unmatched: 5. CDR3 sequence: CASSWTGGDNNEQFF. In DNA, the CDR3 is TGCGCCAGCAGCTGGACAGGGGGTGATAACAATGAGCAGTTCTTC.

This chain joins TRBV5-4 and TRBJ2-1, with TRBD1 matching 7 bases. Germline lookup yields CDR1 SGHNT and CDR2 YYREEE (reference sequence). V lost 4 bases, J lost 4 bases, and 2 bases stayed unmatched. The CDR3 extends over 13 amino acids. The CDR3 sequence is CASSQGQYNEQFF. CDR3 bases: TGTGCCAGCAGCCAGGGACAGTACAATGAGCAGTTCTTC.

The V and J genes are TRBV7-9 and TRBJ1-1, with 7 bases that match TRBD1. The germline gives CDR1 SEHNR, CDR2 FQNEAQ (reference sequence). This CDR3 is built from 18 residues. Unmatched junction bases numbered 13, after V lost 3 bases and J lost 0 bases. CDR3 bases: TGTGCCAGCAGCTTCCCGACAGGGATTGGCGGGATGAACACTGAAGCTTTCTTT. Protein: CASSFPTGIGGMNTEAFF.

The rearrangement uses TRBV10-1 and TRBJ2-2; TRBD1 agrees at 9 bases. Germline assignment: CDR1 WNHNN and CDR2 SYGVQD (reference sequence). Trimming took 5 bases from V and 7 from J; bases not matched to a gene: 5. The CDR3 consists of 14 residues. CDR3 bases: TGCGCCAGCAGTCTACAGGGGGCCGGCGGGGAGCTGTTTTTT. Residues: CASSLQGAGGELFF.